The present entry profiles one TCR beta chain with its context. No antigen is known for it. The input lacks base qualities; no much larger clone sits a single base away. The data were taken from a study of CD8 T cells in ankylosing spondylitis (dated by TCRdb to 2016 to 2017). Turning to the overall study: T cell receptor beta repertoires were profiled in healthy donors and ankylosing spondylitis patients so that disease-linked TCR variants could be found. In total, the full study cohort was made up of roughly 110 healthy donors and 20 to 25 ankylosing spondylitis patients. Samples of peripheral blood were taken, and for ankylosing spondylitis patients, synovial fluid was collected as well. Summary of the overall study and its limitations: A TCR beta motif made up of about eight highly homologous amino acid variants appeared to be characteristic of blood from ankylosing spondylitis patients. The disease-linked clones were reported to be significantly enriched in matched synovial fluid samples from ankylosing spondylitis patients. Some of the motif variants had been reported before in the synovial fluid and blood of reactive arthritis patients, a finding that suggests common disease-initiation mechanisms. In peripheral blood, the disease-linked clones were found at relatively low frequencies and had a CD8+ phenotype.

V sheds 5 bases and J sheds 0 bases, leaving 11 bases between their ends. The CDR3, from cysteine to phenylalanine, totals 15 residues. The CDR3 DNA has 45 bases and is translated from base 1. Data came from an Illumina HiSeq 2500. TCR beta libraries were prepared by quantitative 5'-RACE with molecular barcodes. The paper's processing steps were these. Disease-linked TCR variants were identified with a new computational method built on a probabilistic model of VDJ rearrangement. TCRdb reprocessed the public reads (quality trimming at Q25 with fastp, clone calling with MiXCR) and kept in-frame beta chains. Each entry merges the rows of one CDR3 protein and shows their most common DNA and genes. TCRdb, not the original authors, processed these V and J calls. This sample holds some 400,000 distinct CDR3 sequences; approximately 20% were observed only once. About 16% of the sample rests with the top ten.

Input material: blood, either unsorted or a sorted T cell fraction (not recorded which). The chain employs TRBV12-3 or TRBV12-4 and TRBJ1-3, and possibly TRBD1, on 5 matching bases. This receptor was obtained from a male donor with ankylosing spondylitis. The DNA sequence is as follows: TGTGCCAGCAGTCCAAAAGGGACCTCTGGAAACACCATATATTTT. Translated, it reads CASSPKGTSGNTIYF.